This TCR beta chain was retrieved from a study of radiotherapy plus CTLA-4 blockade in lung cancer. Overall study results and limits: Blood TCR clones of tumor origin expanded after radiotherapy plus ipilimumab.

A word on this clone: What it binds is not known.

The CDR3 consists of 14 residues. Germline V CDR1 and CDR2: SGHDT, YYEEEE. V was trimmed by 2 bases and J by 4 bases, leaving 12 bases between them. Focal radiation was given together with CTLA-4 blockade (ipilimumab) to patients with chemo-refractory metastatic non-small-cell lung cancer. Data came from immunoSEQ multiplex PCR; TCRdb stores just in-frame clones and leaves some out. The sample records some 64,000 clones, 77% being singletons. The source material was peripheral blood, sampled from a patient treated with radiotherapy plus ipilimumab. The sequence was obtained from a human donor with non-small cell lung cancer who had a complete response to radiotherapy plus ipilimumab. The chain is built from TRBV5-6 and TRBJ2-5; possible D gene TRBD1, 6 bases. The CDR3 DNA sequence: TGTGCCAGCAGCTTAACCCAGGGGCGAGAGACCCAGTACTTC. Its translation: CASSLTQGRETQYF.